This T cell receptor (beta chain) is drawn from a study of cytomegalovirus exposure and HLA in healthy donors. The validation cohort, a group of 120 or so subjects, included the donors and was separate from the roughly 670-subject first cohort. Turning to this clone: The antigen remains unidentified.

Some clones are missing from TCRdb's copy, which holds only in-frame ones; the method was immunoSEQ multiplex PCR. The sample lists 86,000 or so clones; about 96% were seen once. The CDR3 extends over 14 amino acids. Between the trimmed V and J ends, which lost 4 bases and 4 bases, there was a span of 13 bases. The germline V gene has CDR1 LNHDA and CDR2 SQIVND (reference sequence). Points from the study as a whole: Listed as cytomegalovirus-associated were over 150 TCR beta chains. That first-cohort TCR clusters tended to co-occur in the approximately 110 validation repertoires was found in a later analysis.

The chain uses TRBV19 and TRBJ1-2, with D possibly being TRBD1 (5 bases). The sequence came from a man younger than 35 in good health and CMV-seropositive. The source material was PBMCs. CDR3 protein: CASSRLQVTYGYTF. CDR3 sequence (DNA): TGTGCCAGTAGTAGGCTACAGGTGACCTATGGCTACACCTTC.